These T cell receptor beta chains were read from a single sample in a study of cytomegalovirus exposure and HLA in healthy donors. Sequencing used immunoSEQ multiplex PCR; TCRdb keeps in-frame clones, though not all of them. The sample shows fewer than 200,000 clones, roughly 85% of them seen only once. The specimen was PBMCs. These receptors were taken from a man between 18 and 35 years old in good health and CMV-seropositive. Both conserved end residues are part of each CDR3. Each record gives: D gene, clone size, J gene, V gene, CDR3 DNA, CDR3 protein. D genes are given only for firm matches. Clone sizes are given selectively: once, few, many, or a class where the clone is expanded.

>-|-|TRBJ1-1|TRBV7-8
TGTGCCAGCAGTCCCGACAGTTTCATGAACACTGAAGCTTTCTTT
CASSPDSFMNTEAFF
>-|-|TRBJ2-5|TRBV5-4
TGTGCCAGCAGGTTGTGGGGAGGAGGGGAGACCCAGTACTTC
CASRLWGGGETQYF
>-|-|TRBJ2-3|TRBV19
TGTGCCAGTAGTGAGCAGGGTGGAGTAGATACGCAGTATTTT
CASSEQGGVDTQYF
>TRBD1|once|TRBJ1-2|TRBV29-1
TGCAGCGTAGGACAGGGGGACTATGGCTACACCTTC
CSVGQGDYGYTF
>-|-|TRBJ1-2|TRBV30
TGTGCCTGGAGTGTACGTCAGGAGGCGGCGATACCTTTTAACTATGGCTACACCTTC
CAWSVRQEAAIPFNYGYTF
>TRBD1|-|TRBJ1-1|TRBV19
TGTGCCAGTAGTATAGATCAGGGGGCGAGGGGGAACACTGAAGCTTTCTTT
CASSIDQGARGNTEAFF
>-|-|TRBJ2-5|TRBV5-5
TGTGCCAGCAGCTTTGGTCCCAGCGGGGAGACCCAGTACTTC
CASSFGPSGETQYF
>-|once|TRBJ1-1|TRBV13
TGTGCCAGCAGGAAAGAGAACGAGGCGGAAGCTTTCTTT
CASRKENEAEAFF
>-|-|TRBJ2-3|TRBV5-4
TGTGCCAGCAGCTTGTACGTGGCGGGGAGCACAGATACGCAGTATTTT
CASSLYVAGSTDTQYF
>TRBD1|-|TRBJ2-3|TRBV18
TGTGCCAGCGGACCCCGACAGGGCGATACAGATACGCAGTATTTT
CASGPRQGDTDTQYF
>TRBD2|-|TRBJ2-3|TRBV10-3
TGTGCCATCAGTGCTAGCGGGGGGGCTGATACGCAGTATTTT
CAISASGGADTQYF
>-|once|TRBJ1-1|TRBV5-1
TGCGCCAGCAGGATACAACCGCAGGGAACTGAAGCTTTCTTT
CASRIQPQGTEAFF
>-|-|TRBJ2-4|TRBV4-1
TGCGCCAGCAGCCAAGATCGCCTTAATCAGGACAGCTTACGTGCCAAAAACATTCAGTACTTC
CASSQDRLNQDSLRAKNIQYF